This is a list of T cell receptor beta chains from one sample in a study of T cells after yellow fever vaccination. TCRdb re-called the 5' RACE reads through MiXCR, storing one row per CDR3 protein. The table lists some 340,000 distinct CDR3 sequences, about 4% of them singletons, with just under 25% in the top ten. The specimen comprised PBMCs, sampled 5 days after the yellow fever booster vaccination. The receptors here all came from a man aged 18 to 30 who received the YFV17D yellow fever vaccine. The CDR3 runs from the conserved cysteine through the conserved F or W. The order of the fields is clone size, D gene, J gene, V gene, CDR3 DNA, CDR3 protein. A D gene is named only where the DNA matches it firmly. Clone size is shown for a subset of rows, as once, few, many or a class of expanded clone.

clone_size: few; d_call: -; j_call: TRBJ1-2; v_call: TRBV5-5; cdr3_nt: TGTGCCAGCAGCTTGGGACAGGAGTATGGCTACACCTTC; cdr3_aa: CASSLGQEYGYTF
clone_size: few; d_call: TRBD1; j_call: TRBJ1-5; v_call: TRBV12-5; cdr3_nt: TGTGCTAGTGGTTTGGGGACAGGGACACTAAGGGGACAGCCCCAGCATTTT; cdr3_aa: CASGLGTGTLRGQPQHF
clone_size: few; d_call: -; j_call: TRBJ2-3; v_call: TRBV27; cdr3_nt: TGTGCCAGCAGCACTACACAGGCCACCCTTAGCACAGATACGCAGTATTTT; cdr3_aa: CASSTTQATLSTDTQYF
clone_size: many; d_call: TRBD2; j_call: TRBJ2-7; v_call: TRBV7-2; cdr3_nt: TGTGCCAGCAGCTCGGCTAGCGGGATTACCTACGAGCAGTACTTC; cdr3_aa: CASSSASGITYEQYF
clone_size: few; d_call: -; j_call: TRBJ1-1; v_call: TRBV7-2; cdr3_nt: TGTGCCAGCAGCTTAGCGGGTATGGCTGGTGGCACTGAAGCTTTCTTT; cdr3_aa: CASSLAGMAGGTEAFF
clone_size: -; d_call: TRBD2; j_call: TRBJ2-2; v_call: TRBV5-1; cdr3_nt: TGCGCCAGCAGCTTGGCCGGGACTAGACCCGGGGAGCTGTTTTTT; cdr3_aa: CASSLAGTRPGELFF
clone_size: -; d_call: -; j_call: TRBJ1-2; v_call: TRBV4-3; cdr3_nt: TGCGCCAGCAGCCAAGACGGGACCAAATGGGAACCTGACGGGAATGGCTACACCTTC; cdr3_aa: CASSQDGTKWEPDGNGYTF
clone_size: -; d_call: -; j_call: TRBJ2-1; v_call: TRBV5-1; cdr3_nt: TGCGCCAGCAGCTTGGCGCAGGCCGGCTCCTACAATGAGCAGTTCTTC; cdr3_aa: CASSLAQAGSYNEQFF
clone_size: many; d_call: -; j_call: TRBJ2-5; v_call: TRBV7-9; cdr3_nt: TGTGCCAGCAGCTTCCGTGAGGGGGACGGGGAGACCCAGTACTTC; cdr3_aa: CASSFREGDGETQYF
clone_size: many; d_call: -; j_call: TRBJ2-7; v_call: TRBV7-2; cdr3_nt: TGTGCCAGCAGCTCGAGGGGTCAGGGCGAGCAGTACTTC; cdr3_aa: CASSSRGQGEQYF
clone_size: -; d_call: -; j_call: TRBJ1-4; v_call: TRBV30; cdr3_nt: TGTGCCTGGACCCCAGGCTCTGGCCGAGGTGGAAAACTGTTTTTT; cdr3_aa: CAWTPGSGRGGKLFF
clone_size: -; d_call: -; j_call: TRBJ2-2; v_call: TRBV7-6; cdr3_nt: TGTGCCAGCAGCGGAATCTTGGCCGATAACACCGGGGAGCTGTTTTTT; cdr3_aa: CASSGILADNTGELFF
clone_size: many; d_call: -; j_call: TRBJ1-1; v_call: TRBV10-1; cdr3_nt: TGCGCCAGCAGTGGACAAGTGAACGCTGAAGCTTTCTTT; cdr3_aa: CASSGQVNAEAFF
clone_size: few; d_call: -; j_call: TRBJ2-1; v_call: TRBV28; cdr3_nt: TGTGCCAGCAGTCCCACGGGGGCGAGCTCCTACAATGAGCAGTTCTTC; cdr3_aa: CASSPTGASSYNEQFF
clone_size: many; d_call: TRBD1; j_call: TRBJ1-1; v_call: TRBV20-1; cdr3_nt: TGCAGTGCTAGGGGGACAGGGGGGGACACTGAAGCTTTCTTT; cdr3_aa: CSARGTGGDTEAFF
clone_size: -; d_call: -; j_call: TRBJ2-5; v_call: TRBV7-9; cdr3_nt: TGTGCCAGCAGCTTAGCGTACAGTCAAGAGACCCAGTACTTC; cdr3_aa: CASSLAYSQETQYF
clone_size: -; d_call: -; j_call: TRBJ2-5; v_call: TRBV9; cdr3_nt: TGTGCCAGCAGCGTTGACTCGGCTGAAAGTCAAGAGACCCAGTACTTC; cdr3_aa: CASSVDSAESQETQYF
clone_size: many; d_call: TRBD2; j_call: TRBJ2-5; v_call: TRBV5-1; cdr3_nt: TGCGCCAGCAGCGGACTAGTTAAGGGAGAGACCCAGTACTTC; cdr3_aa: CASSGLVKGETQYF
clone_size: few; d_call: -; j_call: TRBJ1-5; v_call: TRBV11-2; cdr3_nt: TGTGCCAGCAGCTTAGATCCGGATCAGCCCCAGCATTTT; cdr3_aa: CASSLDPDQPQHF
clone_size: -; d_call: -; j_call: TRBJ2-6; v_call: TRBV18; cdr3_nt: TGTGCCAGCTCACCCGACAGGTCCAAGGCCAACGTCCTGACTTTC; cdr3_aa: CASSPDRSKANVLTF
clone_size: few; d_call: TRBD2; j_call: TRBJ2-5; v_call: TRBV7-2; cdr3_nt: TGTGCCAGCAGCTTAGGGATCCTAGCGGGGGTGGAGACCCAGTACTTC; cdr3_aa: CASSLGILAGVETQYF
clone_size: -; d_call: -; j_call: TRBJ1-1; v_call: TRBV7-3; cdr3_nt: TGTGCCAGCAGCTTAGAAGGACGTAACTGGGACACTGAAGCTTTCTTT; cdr3_aa: CASSLEGRNWDTEAFF
clone_size: many; d_call: -; j_call: TRBJ2-1; v_call: TRBV3-1; cdr3_nt: TGTGCCAGCAGGGGTTACAATGAGCAGTTCTTC; cdr3_aa: CASRGYNEQFF
clone_size: few; d_call: -; j_call: TRBJ2-6; v_call: TRBV7-2; cdr3_nt: TGTGCCAGCATGTCTACAGGGACCGGGGCCAACGTCCTGACTTTC; cdr3_aa: CASMSTGTGANVLTF
clone_size: few; d_call: -; j_call: TRBJ1-1; v_call: TRBV28; cdr3_nt: TGTGCCAGCAGCGGCCCGGGGGCAGAAGCTTTCTTT; cdr3_aa: CASSGPGAEAFF
clone_size: -; d_call: TRBD2; j_call: TRBJ2-5; v_call: TRBV28; cdr3_nt: TGTGCCAGCAGTTTGACTAGCGGGGGAGATTGGCAAGAGACCCAGTACTTC; cdr3_aa: CASSLTSGGDWQETQYF
clone_size: -; d_call: -; j_call: TRBJ2-6; v_call: TRBV3-1; cdr3_nt: TGTGCCAGCAGCCGGGGACTGGGGGACTCTGGGGCCAACGTCCTGACTTTC; cdr3_aa: CASSRGLGDSGANVLTF
clone_size: many; d_call: -; j_call: TRBJ1-1; v_call: TRBV29-1; cdr3_nt: TGCAGCATGTGCCAGTGGGGCTGCACTGAAGCTTTCTTT; cdr3_aa: CSMCQWGCTEAFF
clone_size: -; d_call: TRBD1; j_call: TRBJ1-2; v_call: TRBV20-1; cdr3_nt: TGCAGTGCCCCGCCAGGGGGTAATGGCTACACCTTC; cdr3_aa: CSAPPGGNGYTF
clone_size: few; d_call: -; j_call: TRBJ1-1; v_call: TRBV7-2; cdr3_nt: TGTGCCAGCAGCGACACACCAAACACTGAAGCTTTCTTT; cdr3_aa: CASSDTPNTEAFF
clone_size: medium-sized; d_call: -; j_call: TRBJ1-2; v_call: TRBV5-8; cdr3_nt: TGTGCCAGCAGCTTGTACGCAGGGCCAGGCTACACCTTC; cdr3_aa: CASSLYAGPGYTF
clone_size: many; d_call: -; j_call: TRBJ2-1; v_call: TRBV7-2; cdr3_nt: TGTGCCAGCAGCTTAAGCAGTAACAATGAGCAGTTCTTC; cdr3_aa: CASSLSSNNEQFF
clone_size: -; d_call: TRBD1; j_call: TRBJ1-4; v_call: TRBV15; cdr3_nt: TGTGCCACCAGCAGGGATAGACAGGGAACTCTGGAACTGTTTTTT; cdr3_aa: CATSRDRQGTLELFF
clone_size: few; d_call: TRBD1; j_call: TRBJ1-2; v_call: TRBV9; cdr3_nt: TGTGCCAGCAGCGTCCCCAGGACAGGGGAGAACTATGGCTACACCTTC; cdr3_aa: CASSVPRTGENYGYTF
clone_size: -; d_call: -; j_call: TRBJ1-1; v_call: TRBV20-1; cdr3_nt: TGCAGTGCTAGAGTACATGGGAATGAAGCTTTCTTT; cdr3_aa: CSARVHGNEAFF
clone_size: many; d_call: -; j_call: TRBJ2-4; v_call: TRBV2; cdr3_nt: TGTGCCAGCGACGGCGGGGTTTGGGTAGCCAAAAACATTCAGTACTTC; cdr3_aa: CASDGGVWVAKNIQYF
clone_size: -; d_call: -; j_call: TRBJ2-2; v_call: TRBV27; cdr3_nt: TGTGCCAGCATGCGAGCAACCGGGGAGCTGTTTTTT; cdr3_aa: CASMRATGELFF
clone_size: few; d_call: -; j_call: TRBJ1-2; v_call: TRBV15; cdr3_nt: TGTGCCACCAGCAGAGAATGGGGGTCTGGCTACACCTTC; cdr3_aa: CATSREWGSGYTF
clone_size: many; d_call: TRBD1; j_call: TRBJ2-7; v_call: TRBV10-3; cdr3_nt: TGTGCCATCAGTCGAGAAGGGGGACAGGGCTACGAGCAGTACTTC; cdr3_aa: CAISREGGQGYEQYF
clone_size: few; d_call: -; j_call: TRBJ2-5; v_call: TRBV7-2; cdr3_nt: TGTGCCAGCAGCTCTCCGGGACTAGGGGGCTCAGAGACCCAGTACTTC; cdr3_aa: CASSSPGLGGSETQYF
clone_size: few; d_call: -; j_call: TRBJ2-2; v_call: TRBV12-3/TRBV12-4; cdr3_nt: TGTGCCAGCAGTAACAGGGACGGCACCGGGGAGCTGTTTTTT; cdr3_aa: CASSNRDGTGELFF
clone_size: many; d_call: TRBD2; j_call: TRBJ2-1; v_call: TRBV18; cdr3_nt: TGTGCCAGCTCACCCGGGATAGCGGGGGACTCAAGCAATGAGCAGTTCTTC; cdr3_aa: CASSPGIAGDSSNEQFF
clone_size: many; d_call: -; j_call: TRBJ1-2; v_call: TRBV5-6; cdr3_nt: TGTGCCAGCAGCTTGGACGGATGGGGACCCATCTATGGCTACACCTTC; cdr3_aa: CASSLDGWGPIYGYTF
clone_size: few; d_call: TRBD2; j_call: TRBJ2-1; v_call: TRBV4-2; cdr3_nt: TGTGCCAGCAGCCAAGAGAAGTCGGGGGGTCCGTACAATGAGCAGTTCTTC; cdr3_aa: CASSQEKSGGPYNEQFF
clone_size: few; d_call: TRBD1; j_call: TRBJ1-2; v_call: TRBV24-1; cdr3_nt: TGTGCCACCAGTGATTGGGGACAGAGCGGGGGCTACACCTTC; cdr3_aa: CATSDWGQSGGYTF
clone_size: few; d_call: TRBD1; j_call: TRBJ2-3; v_call: TRBV4-2; cdr3_nt: TGTGCCAGCAGGGTCGACAGGGGGGAAGGTACGCAGTATTTT; cdr3_aa: CASRVDRGEGTQYF
clone_size: many; d_call: -; j_call: TRBJ2-3; v_call: TRBV9; cdr3_nt: TGTGCCAGCAGCGCGGGGGTCACAGATACGCAGTATTTT; cdr3_aa: CASSAGVTDTQYF
clone_size: few; d_call: TRBD2; j_call: TRBJ2-7; v_call: TRBV15; cdr3_nt: TGTGCCACCAGTCTGACTAGCGGGGGGTCTTACGAGCAGTACTTC; cdr3_aa: CATSLTSGGSYEQYF